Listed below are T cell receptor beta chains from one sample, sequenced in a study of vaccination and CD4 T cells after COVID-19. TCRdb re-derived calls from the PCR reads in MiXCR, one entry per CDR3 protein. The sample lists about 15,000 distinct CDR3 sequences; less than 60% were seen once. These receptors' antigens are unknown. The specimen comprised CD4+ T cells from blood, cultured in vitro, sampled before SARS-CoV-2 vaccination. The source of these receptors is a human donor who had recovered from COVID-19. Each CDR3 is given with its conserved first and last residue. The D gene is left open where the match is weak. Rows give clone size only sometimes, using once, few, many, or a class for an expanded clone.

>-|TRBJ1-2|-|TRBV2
TGTGCCAGCACTGGACTGTCCAACTATGGCTACACCTTC
CASTGLSNYGYTF
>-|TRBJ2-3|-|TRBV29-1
TGCAGCGTTGAAGGGACAGCCACCAGCACAGATACGCAGTATTTT
CSVEGTATSTDTQYF
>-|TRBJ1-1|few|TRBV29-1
TGCAGCGTTGTACTAAAGTTCAACACTGAAGCTTTCTTT
CSVVLKFNTEAFF
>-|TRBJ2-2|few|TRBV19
TGTGCCAGTAGCTTGTATAAGGCCGGGGAGCTGTTTTTT
CASSLYKAGELFF
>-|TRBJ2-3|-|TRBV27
TGTGCCAGGGGCGCAGATACGCAGTATTTT
CARGADTQYF
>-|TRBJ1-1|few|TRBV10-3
TGTGCCATCAGTGTTGGGGTTGACACTGAAGCTTTCTTT
CAISVGVDTEAFF
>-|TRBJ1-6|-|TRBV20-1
TGCAGTGCTAAAGAGGAACAGGGAAAGGGAGATAATTCACCCCTCCACTTT
CSAKEEQGKGDNSPLHF
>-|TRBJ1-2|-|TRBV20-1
TGCAGTGCTCGCCGTGTGAGCGAATTCAACGGCTACACCTTC
CSARRVSEFNGYTF
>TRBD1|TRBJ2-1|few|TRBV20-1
TGCAGTGCCACCGGGACAGGGGAAGGGGAGCAGTTCTTC
CSATGTGEGEQFF
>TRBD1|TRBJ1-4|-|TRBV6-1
TGTGCCAGCAGCCTCGGACAGGGAAATGAAAAACTGTTTTTT
CASSLGQGNEKLFF
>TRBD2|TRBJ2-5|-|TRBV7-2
TGTGCCAGCAGCTTAGTTCCCGCCCGGGGGACTAGCCGAGGGCTAGGGACCCAGTACTTC
CASSLVPARGTSRGLGTQYF
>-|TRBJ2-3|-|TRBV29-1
TGCAGCGTTGTATCGGGCAGCACAGATACGCAGTATTTT
CSVVSGSTDTQYF
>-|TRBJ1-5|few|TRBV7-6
TGTGCCAGCAGCTCCACCCAAGGCAATCAGCCCCAGCATTTT
CASSSTQGNQPQHF
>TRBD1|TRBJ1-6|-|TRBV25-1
TGTGCCAGCAGTGCATACAGGGGAGACAATTCACCCCTCCACTTT
CASSAYRGDNSPLHF
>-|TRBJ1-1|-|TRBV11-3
TGTGCCAGCAGTCGGGGGCGGGCCACTATGAACACTGAAGCTTTCTTT
CASSRGRATMNTEAFF
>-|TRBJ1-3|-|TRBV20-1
TGCAGTGCTACCGACTGGGGCTCTGGAAACACCATATATTTT
CSATDWGSGNTIYF
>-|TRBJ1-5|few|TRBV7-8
TGTGCCAGCAGCTTAGGGGGGGAAGGGAGGTATCAGCCCCAGCATTTT
CASSLGGEGRYQPQHF
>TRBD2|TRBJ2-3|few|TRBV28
TGTGCCAGCAGTTTAGAGGGACTAGAGACGCAGTATTTT
CASSLEGLETQYF
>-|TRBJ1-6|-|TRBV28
TGTGCGACCTCCGAGGACAGTAATTCACCCCTCCACTTT
CATSEDSNSPLHF
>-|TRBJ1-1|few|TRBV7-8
TGTGCCAGCAGCTTAAGTGGTAGGCTGATGAACACTGAAGCTTTCTTT
CASSLSGRLMNTEAFF
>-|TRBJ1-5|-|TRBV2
TGTGCCAGCAGTGAATCAAAGGTCGGGTTTTGGAATCAGCCCCAGCATTTT
CASSESKVGFWNQPQHF
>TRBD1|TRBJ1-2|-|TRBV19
TGTGCCAGTAGTGACCCTAGCGGACAGGGAAGCTATGGCTACACCTTC
CASSDPSGQGSYGYTF
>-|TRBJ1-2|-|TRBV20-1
TGCAGTGCTAGCGGTACCGGGACGACCCTTAACTATGGCTACACCTTC
CSASGTGTTLNYGYTF
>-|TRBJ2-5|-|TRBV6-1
TGTGCCGGCAATCCAGGGCTCCGCGAGACCCAGTACTTC
CAGNPGLRETQYF
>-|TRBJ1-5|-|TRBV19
TGTGCCAGTAGTATCACGGGTGAAGGGCAGCCCCAGCATTTT
CASSITGEGQPQHF
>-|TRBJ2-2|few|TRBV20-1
TGCAGTGCTAGATTCCCGGGATTAAACACCGGGGAGCTGTTTTTT
CSARFPGLNTGELFF
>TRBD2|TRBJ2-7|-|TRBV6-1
TGTGCCAGCAGGCATCTAGCGGGAAGCGACGAGCAGTACTTC
CASRHLAGSDEQYF
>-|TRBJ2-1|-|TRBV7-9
TGTGCCAGCAGCCCAGCTACTAGCTACAATGAGCAGTTCTTC
CASSPATSYNEQFF
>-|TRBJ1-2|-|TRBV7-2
TGTGCCAGCAGCTTGGCGGGGAGAGGCTATGGCTACACCTTC
CASSLAGRGYGYTF
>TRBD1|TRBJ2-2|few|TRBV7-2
TGTGCCAGCAGCACTCGGGACAGGGAGAACACCGGGGAGCTGTTTTTT
CASSTRDRENTGELFF
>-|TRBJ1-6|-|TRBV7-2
TGTGCCAGCAAGGGCGGAACGGGCCCTTCACCCCTCCACTTT
CASKGGTGPSPLHF
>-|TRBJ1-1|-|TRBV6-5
TGTGCCAGCAGTTCCGCGGGTGGCACTGAAGCTTTCTTT
CASSSAGGTEAFF
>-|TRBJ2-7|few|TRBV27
TGTGCCAGCAGTCCCACCGGGACAAGAAACTACGAGCAGTACTTC
CASSPTGTRNYEQYF
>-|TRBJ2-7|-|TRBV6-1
TGTGCCGGCAGTCCGGCTTCGGTGTACGAGCAGTACTTC
CAGSPASVYEQYF
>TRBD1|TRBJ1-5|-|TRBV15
TGTGCCACCAGCCGCCTGGCTGGGACAGGGAGTCAGCCCCAGCATTTT
CATSRLAGTGSQPQHF
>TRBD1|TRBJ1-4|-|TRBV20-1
TGCAGTGCTGCCGGTGGGACAGGTCAAGAAAAACTGTTTTTT
CSAAGGTGQEKLFF
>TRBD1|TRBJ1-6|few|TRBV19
TGTGCCAGTAGTCACGGGACAGAGAGGTCATCACCCCTCCACTTT
CASSHGTERSSPLHF
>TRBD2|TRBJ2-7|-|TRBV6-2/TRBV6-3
TGTGCCAGCAGTTACCTAGCGGGGCTAACCTACGAGCAGTACTTC
CASSYLAGLTYEQYF
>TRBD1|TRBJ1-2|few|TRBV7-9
TGTGCCAGCAGCTCACGACTACTGGGCAGGGGGTCATTATATGGCTACACCTTC
CASSSRLLGRGSLYGYTF
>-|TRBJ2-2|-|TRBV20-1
TGCGGTGCCTTGGGGGGTACCGGGGAGCTGTTTTTT
CGALGGTGELFF
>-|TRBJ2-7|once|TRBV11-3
TGTGCCAGCAGCTCGAGGGACGGAACTTACGAGCAGTACTTC
CASSSRDGTYEQYF
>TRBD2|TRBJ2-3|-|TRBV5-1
TGCGCCAGCAGCTATTCGGGGGGAGGAGATACGCAGTATTTT
CASSYSGGGDTQYF
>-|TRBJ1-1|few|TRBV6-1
TGTGCCAGCAGTCGCTCCGCCCACACTGAAGCTTTCTTT
CASSRSAHTEAFF
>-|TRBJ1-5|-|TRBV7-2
TGTGCCAGCAGCCAAGATGGTTTCGGTGGTCAGCCCCAGCATTTT
CASSQDGFGGQPQHF
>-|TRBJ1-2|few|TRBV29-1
TGCAGCGTTGTGGTGTACGGCGGCTATGGCTACACCTTC
CSVVVYGGYGYTF
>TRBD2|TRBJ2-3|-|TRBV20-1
TGCAGTGCTAGTCCGCTAGCGGGCCGCGGGGATACGCAGTATTTT
CSASPLAGRGDTQYF
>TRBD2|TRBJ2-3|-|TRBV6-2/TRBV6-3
TGTGCCAGCAGTTACTCGACTGGACTAGCGGGGATCACAGATACGCAGTATTTT
CASSYSTGLAGITDTQYF
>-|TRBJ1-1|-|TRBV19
TGTGCCAGTAGTATCCCAGGGTTGGACACTGAAGCTTTCTTT
CASSIPGLDTEAFF
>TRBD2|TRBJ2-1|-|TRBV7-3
TGTGCCAGCAGCCCGGACGGAGGGGGGACTAGATTCGGTGAGCAGTTCTTC
CASSPDGGGTRFGEQFF
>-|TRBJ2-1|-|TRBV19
TGTGCCAGTAGTACCACAAGGAGCTCCTACAATGAGCAGTTCTTC
CASSTTRSSYNEQFF
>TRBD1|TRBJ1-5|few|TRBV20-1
TGCAGTGCTAGTGAGGTGCACAGGGGGCTGAGAATTAGCAATCAGCCCCAGCATTTT
CSASEVHRGLRISNQPQHF